This entry is about one T cell receptor (beta chain). The sample originates from a study of blood T cells in healthy people across ages. With a J-beta primer mix and a sample-barcoded 5' primer, a second PCR ran 7 to 11 cycles. TCRdb processed the 5' RACE reads anew with MiXCR; each CDR3 protein has one entry. The sample shows about 290,000 distinct CDR3 sequences, 27% of them seen only once. Sequences were obtained from blood. The source is a woman in her 70s in good health.

The CDR3 loop reads CASSLAHDISYGYTF. The CDR3 DNA sequence: TGTGCCAGCAGCTTAGCGCACGACATATCCTATGGCTACACCTTC. This chain connects TRBV7-2 to TRBJ1-2, with unresolved D. The V end was cut by 0 bases, the J end by 4 bases, with 12 bases between. The CDR3 has 15 amino acids. From germline, CDR1 is SGHTA and CDR2 FQGNSA.